This TCR beta chain was documented in a study of T cells after yellow fever vaccination. V gave up 0 bases and J gave up 0 bases, with 8 bases separating them. Germline CDR1 is LNHNV and CDR2 is YYDKDF (reference sequence). The CDR3 covers 15 residues. As regards this clonotype: Its antigen remains unidentified.

Study observations and caveats: Researchers noted that a small share of clonotypes showed up in both CD4 and CD8 compartments. Reappearance after the booster was seen for most primary-vaccination clones, at 96% CD4 and less than 90% CD8.

Using its own MiXCR run on the 5' RACE reads, TCRdb lists one record per CDR3 protein. The sample lists 500,000 to 650,000 distinct CDR3 sequences; less than 20% were seen once. The sequence came from a man between 18 and 35 years old who received the YFV17D yellow fever vaccine. The chain joins TRBV15 to TRBJ1-2; D possibly corresponds to TRBD1 (6 bases). This sample comprised PBMCs, obtained around 5 days after the first yellow fever vaccination. The CDR3 coding sequence is TGTGCCACCAGCAGAGACCGGACAGCTAACTATGGCTACACCTTC. Translating gives CATSRDRTANYGYTF.